The text below deals with one T cell receptor (beta chain). Antigen: not known. Before the COVID-19 pandemic, during about 2011-2018, CD4+ T cells were taken from unexposed donors. The germline CDR1 and CDR2 sequences are SNHLY and FYNNEI. The CDR3 runs 14 residues. Trimming left V 5 bases short and J 2 bases short, with 12 bases between. Uncultured naive and memory CD4+ T cells supplied DNA for deep TCR-beta sequencing. Measured with immunoSEQ multiplex PCR; TCRdb has only the in-frame clones, and not every one. The sample holds approximately 59,000 clones, 85% to 90% seen once. This record comes from a study of CD4 T cells in relation to SARS-CoV-2 and coronaviruses. At the level of the study: The HLA restriction of the shared crossreactive spike epitopes was mapped.

Regarding the study as a whole: Approximately 65% of donors had memory CD4+ clonotypes crossrecognizing SARS-CoV-2 and common cold coronavirus spike.

The V call is TRBV2, the J call TRBJ1-2, with a possible D match to TRBD1 (5 bases). The receptor comes from a human donor in good health. Sample: memory CD4+ T cells from PBMCs. CDR3 region: CASSQTQDNYGYTF. The DNA for the CDR3 is TGTGCCAGCAGTCAAACACAGGACAACTATGGCTACACCTTC.